In this sample, the clone carrying this T cell receptor (beta chain) turned up a few times. Its antigen is not identified. This record comes from a study of cytomegalovirus exposure and HLA in healthy donors. Germline V gives CDR1 SGHAT, CDR2 FQNNGV. V dropped 0 bases and J dropped 4 bases, with 10 bases sitting between them. The CDR3 is made up of 15 amino acids. Broader study findings: A later analysis reported that several of the most significant clusters appeared to be linked to common viral pathogens, among them Epstein-Barr virus.

The PCR employed 60 Vbeta primers together with 13 Jbeta primers. Assay used: immunoSEQ multiplex PCR; TCRdb lists only in-frame clones, some missing. The data show 150,000 or so clones, 73% seen once. The sequenced material came from PBMCs. The TCR comes from a woman in her late teens or twenties in good health and CMV-seronegative. This sequence joins TRBV11-2 and TRBJ2-1; possible D gene TRBD1, 6 bases. The chain's CDR3 is CASSLEGAAYNEQFF. The CDR3 nucleotides are TGTGCCAGCAGCTTAGAGGGGGCGGCGTACAATGAGCAGTTCTTC.